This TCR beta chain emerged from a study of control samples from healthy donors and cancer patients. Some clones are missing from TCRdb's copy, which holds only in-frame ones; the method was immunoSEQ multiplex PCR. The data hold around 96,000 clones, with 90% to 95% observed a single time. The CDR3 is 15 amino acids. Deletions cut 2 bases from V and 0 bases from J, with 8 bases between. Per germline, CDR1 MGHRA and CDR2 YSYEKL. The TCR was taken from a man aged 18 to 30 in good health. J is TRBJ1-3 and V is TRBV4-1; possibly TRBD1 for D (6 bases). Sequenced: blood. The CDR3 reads CASSQTGFSGNTIYF. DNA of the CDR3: TGCGCCAGCAGCCAAACAGGGTTCTCTGGAAACACCATATATTTT.